This TCR beta chain was observed in a study of blood T cell repertoires in COVID-19. At the level of the study: Sites across the United States, Italy and Spain contributed samples from acute and convalescent COVID-19. PBMCs, B-cell-depleted T cells, or T cells provided the cDNA or gDNA that made up the material.

CDR3 length: 15 amino acids. Germline lookup yields CDR1 GTSNPN and CDR2 SVGIG (reference sequence). The germline V and J ends were trimmed by 4 bases and 8 bases, with 20 bases remaining between them. As originally analysed: Amplification of reference gene primers provided the estimated nucleated cell counts. Sequenced by immunoSEQ multiplex PCR; TCRdb stores in-frame clones only, minus some. V and J calls and clone size are as listed in that table; D and trimming were resolved from the DNA. The table records 250,000 to 300,000 clones, approximately 87% of them present only once. J is TRBJ1-4 and V is TRBV30, with D possibly matching TRBD1 (5 bases). The clonotype was recovered from a man aged 55 to 70 who had recovered from COVID-19. The sample consisted of peripheral blood. The DNA for the CDR3 is TGTGCCTGGACCACGGGCCAACCGGGGGAGGAAAAACTGTTTTTT. Protein: CAWTTGQPGEEKLFF.